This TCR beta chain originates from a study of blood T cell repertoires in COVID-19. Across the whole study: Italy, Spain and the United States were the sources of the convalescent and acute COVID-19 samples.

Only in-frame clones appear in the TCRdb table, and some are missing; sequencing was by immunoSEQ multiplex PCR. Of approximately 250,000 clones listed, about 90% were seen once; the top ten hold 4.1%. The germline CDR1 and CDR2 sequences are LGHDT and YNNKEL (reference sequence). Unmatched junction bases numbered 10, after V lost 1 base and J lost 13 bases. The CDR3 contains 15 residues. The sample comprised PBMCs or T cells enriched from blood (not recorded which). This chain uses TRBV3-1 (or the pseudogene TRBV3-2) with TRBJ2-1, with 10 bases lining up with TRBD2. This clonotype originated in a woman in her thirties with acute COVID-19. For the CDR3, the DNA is TGTGCCAGCAGCCAAGCAAGCGGGAGGGCTATTTTACAGTTCTTC. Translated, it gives CASSQASGRAILQFF.